This TCR beta chain was identified during a study of graft-versus-host responses after intestinal transplantation. Looking at the study overall: The whole recipient group had anti-thymocyte globulin induction followed by tacrolimus and steroids for three to four years.

Produced via immunoSEQ multiplex PCR; TCRdb's table is partial and in-frame only. This table has 27,000 or so clones, more than 75% appearing once. The count of this clone is one. The antigen remains undetermined. The TCR sequence derives from a human donor who received an intestinal transplant. The source was unstimulated CD4+ T cells sorted from spleen or lymph node cells, collected before intestinal transplant.

CDR3 sequence reads: CASSHRLGLAGSTDTQYF. Written as DNA, the CDR3 is TGTGCCAGCAGCCACCGGTTAGGACTAGCGGGTAGCACAGATACGCAGTATTTT. J is TRBJ2-3 and V is TRBV11-2, with 11 bases lining up with TRBD2. This CDR3 has 18 residues. CDR1 is SGHAT, CDR2 FQNNGV, per germline. Losses at the gene ends were 5 bases for V and 0 bases for J; bases not matched to a gene: 10.